What follows are 26 T cell receptor beta chains derived from one specimen sequenced in a study of regulatory T cells in long-lasting Graves disease. This sample's time point: newly diagnosed GD, antithyroid drugs for less than 3 months. After RNA was extracted from PBMCs, the TCR library was made from it. Arm-PCR of CDR3 regions and iRepertoire HTBI primers were used to build TCR beta libraries. TCRdb reprocessed the multiplex PCR reads via MiXCR and lists one record per CDR3 protein. Altogether a few hundred thousand distinct CDR3 sequences are present, 12% being singletons, with the ten largest covering approximately 20%. The sample was also reused in another study, on T cells in Graves' hyperthyroidism and ophthalmopathy.

The source material was peripheral blood mononuclear cells (PBMCs), sampled at new diagnosis, from a patient treated with antithyroid drugs. The receptors come from a woman in her late teens or twenties with Graves disease.

This clonotype was seen repeatedly, ten times or more. This chain joins TRBV15 and TRBJ1-2, with D perhaps TRBD1 (5 bases). Per germline, CDR1 LNHNV and CDR2 YYDKDF (reference sequence). V lost 4 bases to trimming and J lost 3 bases, with 12 bases between them. The CDR3 spans 14 residues. CDR3 protein: CATSTAGGDYGYTF. The CDR3 region has the DNA TGTGCCACCAGCACTGCGGGAGGGGACTATGGCTACACCTTC.

With regard to this clonotype: With only one base between it and a far larger clone, this is likely a read error. CDR3 protein: CASSPPSGRYVGELSF. The CDR3 DNA sequence: TGTGCCAGCAGTCCTCCTAGCGGGAGGTACGTCGGGGAGCTGTCTTTT. The chain joins TRBV2 to TRBJ2-2; 11 bases fit TRBD2. There are 16 residues in the CDR3. The germline V gene has CDR1 SNHLY and CDR2 FYNNEI.

The table lists this clonotype with many counts. This chain joins TRBV2 and TRBJ1-2, with a possible D match to TRBD1 (5 bases). The CDR3 totals 14 residues. CDR1 is SNHLY, CDR2 FYNNEI, per germline. V was pared by 5 bases and J by 9 bases, with 19 bases between. The chain's CDR3 is CASSSLASGGSYTF. The CDR3 nucleotides are TGTGCCAGCAGTTCGTTGGCGTCGGGGGGGAGCTACACCTTC.

This clonotype showed up many times. This sequence joins TRBV27 and TRBJ1-5; possible D gene TRBD1, 5 bases. The V gene lost 5 bases and the J gene lost 1 base, with 12 bases spanning the gap. The CDR3 runs 15 residues. Germline CDR1 MNHEY, CDR2 SMNVEV (reference sequence). The CDR3 protein is CASSPLGASNQPQHF. In DNA form, the CDR3 reads TGTGCCAGCAGTCCACTTGGGGCCAGCAATCAGCCCCAGCATTTT.

This clonotype was counted ten times or more. The V and J genes are TRBV12-3 or TRBV12-4 and TRBJ1-3; D not resolved. The CDR3 totals 16 residues. With 7 bases removed from V and 8 bases from J, the gap between germline ends came to 24 bases. The chain's CDR3 is CASTQTTGSSGHTIYF. Written as DNA, the CDR3 is TGTGCCAGCACCCAAACTACGGGGAGTAGTGGGCACACCATATATTTT.

In this sample, this clonotype turned up many times. The chain is built from TRBV5-6 and TRBJ2-1, with 7 bases matching TRBD1. The CDR3 length is 17 residues. Per the germline V gene, CDR1 is SGHDT and CDR2 is YYEEEE. J lost 1 base, V lost 4 bases, and 11 bases had no gene match. CDR3 sequence reads: CASSPITGALSYNEQFF. The DNA of the CDR3 is TGTGCCAGCAGCCCAATAACAGGGGCTTTGTCCTACAATGAGCAGTTCTTC.

This clonotype came up many times. This chain joins TRBV12-3 or TRBV12-4 and TRBJ2-7; possible D gene TRBD2, 6 bases. The V end was cut by 0 bases, the J end by 9 bases, with 12 bases between. The CDR3 has 13 residues. The CDR3 protein is CASSLAGGHGQYF. The CDR3 coding sequence is TGTGCCAGCAGTTTAGCGGGAGGACATGGGCAGTACTTC.

This clonotype was detected many times. This chain uses TRBV20-1 with TRBJ2-3, with a tentative D call TRBD2 (5 bases). The CDR3 has 14 residues. The V gene lost 5 bases and the J gene lost 2 bases, with 14 bases spanning the gap. Germline CDR1 DFQATT, CDR2 SNEGSKA (reference sequence). The CDR3 region has the DNA TGCAGTGCTCTTCTAGCTCTCGTCACAGATACGCAGTATTTT. Its translation is CSALLALVTDTQYF.

This clonotype showed up just a few times. This chain uses TRBV12-3 or TRBV12-4 with TRBJ2-1; weak D call: TRBD2 (6 bases). The V end was cut by 6 bases, the J end by 9 bases, with 15 bases between. The CDR3 has 13 residues. The CDR3 reads CASSKLRAGEQFF. As DNA, the CDR3 is TGTGCCAGCAGCAAACTACGAGCGGGTGAGCAGTTCTTC.

This clonotype occurred many times. The chain joins TRBV11-2 to TRBJ2-5, with 9 nucleotides matching TRBD2. CDR3 size: 16 residues. CDR1 is SGHAT, CDR2 FQNNGV, per germline. Losses at the gene ends were 5 bases for V and 1 base for J; bases not matched to a gene: 8. CDR3 amino acids: CASSPLLAGTQETQYF. Here the CDR3 DNA reads TGTGCCAGCAGCCCTCTCCTAGCGGGGACCCAAGAGACCCAGTACTTC.

This clonotype was seen repeatedly, ten times or more. The rearrangement uses TRBV7-9 and TRBJ2-1; possibly TRBD1 or TRBD2 for D (5 bases each). The CDR3 covers 17 residues. V lost 5 bases and J 0 bases, leaving 17 bases between the germline ends. Per germline, CDR1 SEHNR and CDR2 FQNEAQ (reference sequence). The CDR3 nucleotides read TGTGCCAGCAGCCGGTGGTTTCGGGGCAACTCCTACAATGAGCAGTTCTTC. It translates to CASSRWFRGNSYNEQFF.

This clonotype showed up many times. The genes are TRBV10-3 and TRBJ2-1; 8 bases align to TRBD2. The CDR3 is 12 residues long. The germline gives CDR1 ENHRY, CDR2 SYGVKD. After removal of 10 bases from V and 6 bases from J, the junction contained 5 bases not matched to a gene. In DNA form, the CDR3 reads TGTGCCACCGGGGGGGGACGCAATGAGCAGTTCTTC. Translation gives CATGGGRNEQFF.

The genes are TRBV20-1 and TRBJ2-7; 7 bases are shared with TRBD1. This CDR3 has 14 amino acids. Germline V lookup: CDR1 DFQATT, CDR2 SNEGSKA (reference sequence). J gave up 1 base and V 2 bases, and 5 bases lay outside the gene matches. The CDR3 is CSARRPGQSYEQYF. The DNA for the CDR3 is TGCAGTGCTAGAAGACCGGGACAGTCCTACGAGCAGTACTTC.

In this sample, this clonotype turned up a few times. The chain recombines TRBV20-1 with TRBJ1-2, with 7 bases lining up with TRBD1. The CDR3 runs to 12 residues. The germline gives CDR1 DFQATT, CDR2 SNEGSKA (reference sequence). V gave up 6 bases and J gave up 5 bases; unmatched junction bases: 6. The CDR3 is CSAIDRVYGYTF. The CDR3 DNA is TGCAGTGCCATTGACAGGGTGTATGGCTACACCTTC.

The V gene is TRBV6-2 or TRBV6-3, the J gene TRBJ1-1; 7 bases agree with TRBD1. CDR3 size: 14 residues. V dropped 4 bases and J dropped 5; count of bases not matched to a gene: 7. The germline CDR1 and CDR2 sequences are MNHEY and SVGEGT. CDR3 nucleotide sequence: TGTGCCAGCAGTTCGACAGGGCGGGAGACTGAAGCTTTCTTT. Residues: CASSSTGRETEAFF.

This clonotype appeared many times. The chain has TRBV12-3 or TRBV12-4 and TRBJ2-1, with D perhaps TRBD1 (6 bases). CDR3 size: 17 residues. Trimming pared 6 bases from V and 8 bases from J, leaving 26 bases between. In DNA form, the CDR3 reads TGTGCCAGCAGGTCCCCCCTTGTCGGGCAGGGGAAAGATGAGCAGTTCTTC. Residues: CASRSPLVGQGKDEQFF.

This clonotype has just a few counts. This chain joins TRBV15 and TRBJ2-7; 7 bases map to TRBD2. Germline V lookup: CDR1 LNHNV, CDR2 YYDKDF (reference sequence). CDR3 length: 16 amino acids. V dropped 0 bases and J dropped 2; count of bases not matched to a gene: 7. The CDR3 region is CATSRDQRGSTYEQYF. CDR3 nucleotide sequence: TGTGCCACCAGCAGAGATCAGCGCGGGAGTACCTACGAGCAGTACTTC.

A single count supports this clonotype. A much larger clone sits a single nucleotide away, making a read error possible. The conserved final phenylalanine or tryptophan is absent from the CDR3, which likely points to a read error. The chain joins TRBV19 to TRBJ2-1; D gene uncertain. The length of the CDR3 is 13 residues. Per the germline V gene, CDR1 is LNHDA and CDR2 is SQIVND (reference sequence). V dropped 3 bases and J dropped 9 bases, with 12 bases sitting between them. The CDR3 DNA reads as TGTGCCAGTAGTATTGCCGTGGTAGGTGAGCAGTTCCTC. Its translation is CASSIAVVGEQFL.

This clonotype was counted at least ten times. V is TRBV12-3 or TRBV12-4 and J is TRBJ1-2; the D gene is possibly TRBD1 (5 bases). CDR3 length: 14 residues. V was cut by 2 bases and J by 8 bases, with 15 bases left in between. DNA for the CDR3: TGTGCCAGCAGTTTACCTCCCCTCCGGGGCGGCTACACCTTC. This translates into CASSLPPLRGGYTF.

V gene TRBV2 combines with J gene TRBJ2-5; D might be TRBD2 (5 bases). The CDR3 has 13 amino acids. Germline lookup yields CDR1 SNHLY and CDR2 FYNNEI. V shed 3 bases and J shed 5 bases, with 10 bases lying between them. CDR3 protein: CASSENPGETQYF. The CDR3 region has the DNA TGTGCCAGCAGTGAGAATCCGGGGGAGACCCAGTACTTC.

At least ten counts were recorded for this clonotype. The chain joins TRBV29-1 to TRBJ1-2; D remains ambiguous. The germline V gene has CDR1 SQVTM and CDR2 ANQGSEA. CDR3 length: 15 residues. V lost 6 bases, J lost 0 bases, and 17 bases lay in between. As DNA, the CDR3 is TGCAGCGTCCGAGCACAAGGTTGGGCTAACTATGGCTACACCTTC. Translated, it gives CSVRAQGWANYGYTF.

This clonotype has ten or more counts. The rearrangement links TRBV28 to TRBJ2-1; 7 bases align to TRBD2. The CDR3 spans 14 residues. V lost 2 bases to trimming and J lost 10 bases; unmatched junction nucleotides: 8. Germline CDR1 is MDHEN and CDR2 is SYDVKM. CDR3 bases: TGTGCCAGCAGTTTAGGGGGAGGGCCTTGGGAGCAGTTCTTC. The encoded protein is CASSLGGGPWEQFF.

This clonotype showed up just a few times. The V and J genes are TRBV18 and TRBJ1-2, with unresolved D. The CDR3 is made up of 13 amino acids. V was pared by 5 bases and J by 5 bases, with 12 bases between. From germline, CDR1 is KGHSH and CDR2 LQKENI. CDR3 region: CASSELGDYGYTF. The DNA for the CDR3 is TGTGCCAGCTCAGAACTCGGGGATTATGGCTACACCTTC.

This clonotype was observed a handful of times. The rearrangement links TRBV7-2 to TRBJ2-7, with D perhaps TRBD2 (6 bases). V was pared by 6 bases and J by 3 bases, with 18 bases between. Germline V gene lookup returns CDR1 SGHTA and CDR2 FQGNSA. CDR3 length: 15 residues. CDR3 residues: CASRLTSGVFYEQYF. Here the CDR3 DNA reads TGTGCCAGCAGGTTAACATCGGGAGTTTTCTACGAGCAGTACTTC. The whole variable domain, filled in from reference TRBV7-2 and TRBJ2-7, reads GAGVSQSPSNKVTEKGKDVELRCDPISGHTALYWYRQSLGQGLEFLIYFQGNSAPDKSGLPSDRFSAERTGGSVSTLTIQRTQQEDSAVYLCASRLTSGVFYEQYFGPGTRLTVT.

This clonotype was seen more than once but under ten times. The chain couples TRBV5-5 to TRBJ2-2, with D possibly being TRBD2 (5 bases). Trimming left V 8 bases short and J 7 bases short, with 18 bases between. The germline V gene has CDR1 SGHKS and CDR2 YYEKEE (reference sequence). This CDR3 is 14 amino acids long. This CDR3 is CASRQSQRDGELFF. In DNA, the CDR3 is TGTGCCAGTAGGCAGAGCCAACGGGACGGGGAGCTGTTTTTT.

This clonotype has at least ten counts. V gene TRBV9 combines with J gene TRBJ2-3, with D perhaps matching TRBD1 or TRBD2 (5 bases each). Germline CDR1 SGDLS, CDR2 YYNGEE. There are 14 residues in the CDR3. Trimming removed 3 bases from V and 5 bases from J, with 13 bases in between. In nucleotides, the CDR3 is TGTGCCAGCAGCGGGGGGACCCGCGGAGATACGCAGTATTTT. It translates to CASSGGTRGDTQYF.